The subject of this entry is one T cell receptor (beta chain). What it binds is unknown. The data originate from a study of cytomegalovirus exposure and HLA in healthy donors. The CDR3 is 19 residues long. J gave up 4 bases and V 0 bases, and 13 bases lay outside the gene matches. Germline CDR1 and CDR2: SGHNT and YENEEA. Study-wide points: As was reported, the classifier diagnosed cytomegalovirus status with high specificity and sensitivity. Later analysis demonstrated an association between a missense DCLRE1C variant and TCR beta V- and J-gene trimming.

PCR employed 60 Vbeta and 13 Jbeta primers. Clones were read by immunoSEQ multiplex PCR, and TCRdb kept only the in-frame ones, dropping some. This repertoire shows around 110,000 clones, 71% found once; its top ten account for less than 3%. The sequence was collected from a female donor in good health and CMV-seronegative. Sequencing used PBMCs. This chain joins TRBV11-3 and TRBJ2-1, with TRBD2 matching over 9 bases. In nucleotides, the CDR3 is TGTGCCAGCAGCTTAGATCACCCAACCCGCGGGAGGGTATACAATGAGCAGTTCTTC. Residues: CASSLDHPTRGRVYNEQFF.